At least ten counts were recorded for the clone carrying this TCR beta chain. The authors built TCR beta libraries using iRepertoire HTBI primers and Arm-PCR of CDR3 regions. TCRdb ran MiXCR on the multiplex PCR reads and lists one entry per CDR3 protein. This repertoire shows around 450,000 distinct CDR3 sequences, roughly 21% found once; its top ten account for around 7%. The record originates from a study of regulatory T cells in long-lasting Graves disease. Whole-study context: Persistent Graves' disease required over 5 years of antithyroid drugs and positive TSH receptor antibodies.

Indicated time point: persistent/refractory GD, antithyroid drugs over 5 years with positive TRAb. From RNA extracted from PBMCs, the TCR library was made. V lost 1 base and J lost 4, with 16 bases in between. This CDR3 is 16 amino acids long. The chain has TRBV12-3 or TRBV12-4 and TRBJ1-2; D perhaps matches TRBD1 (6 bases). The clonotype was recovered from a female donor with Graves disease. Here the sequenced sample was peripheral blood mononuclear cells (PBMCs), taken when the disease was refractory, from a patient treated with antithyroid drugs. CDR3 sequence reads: CASSLDRIGQIYGYTF. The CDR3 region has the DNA TGTGCCAGCAGTTTAGATCGTATTGGACAGATCTATGGCTACACCTTC.